Listed below are T cell receptor beta chains from one sample, sequenced in a study of shared clonotypes between healthy human individuals. Generated by immunoSEQ multiplex PCR, the TCRdb table keeps only in-frame clones and is missing some. The table has some 700,000 clones, roughly 91% seen once; the top ten hold 34%. The sequenced sample consisted of memory CD8+ T cells from PBMCs. Receptor source: a man aged 18-30 years in good health. Some clones in this sample may be carry-over from other donors' samples. Each CDR3 is given with its conserved first and last residue. Each record gives: D gene, clone size, J gene, V gene, CDR3 DNA, CDR3 protein. D genes are given only for firm matches. Rows give clone size only sometimes, using once, few, many, or a class for an expanded clone.

.	.	TRBJ2-3	TRBV27	TGTGCCAGCAGTTTATATTGGGGGACAGATACGCAGTATTTT	CASSLYWGTDTQYF
.	.	TRBJ1-1	TRBV9	TGTGCCAGCAGCGGCCGGGAAACGAACACTGAAGCTTTCTTT	CASSGRETNTEAFF
.	.	TRBJ2-5	TRBV4-3	TGCGCCAGCAGCCAAGATCGTATCGGAGAGCAGTACTTC	CASSQDRIGEQYF
.	.	TRBJ1-3	TRBV7-8	TGTGCCAGCAGCTCATGGACGTCGCCCTCTGGAAACACCATATATTTT	CASSSWTSPSGNTIYF
TRBD1	few	TRBJ1-2	TRBV5-6	TGTGCCAGCAGCTACGCCGGGACAGGGGCTATCTATGGCTACACCTTC	CASSYAGTGAIYGYTF
.	.	TRBJ2-5	TRBV7-9	TGTGCCAGCAGAACGGCTCAAGAGACCCAGTACTTC	CASRTAQETQYF
.	once	TRBJ2-1	TRBV7-3	TGTGCCAGCAGCTTAGGAAGGGCCGAGCAGTTCTTC	CASSLGRAEQFF
TRBD2	.	TRBJ2-7	TRBV9	TGTGCCAGCAGCGATCGGACTAGCGGGGACTCCTACGAGCAGTACTTC	CASSDRTSGDSYEQYF
TRBD1	once	TRBJ2-7	TRBV27	TGTGCCAGCAGTGCCCGGACAGGGATAAGCATCTACGAGCAGTACTTC	CASSARTGISIYEQYF
.	.	TRBJ2-7	TRBV28	TGTGCCAGCCTGCCGGTCGTGTTAGGGACCTACGAGCAGTACTTC	CASLPVVLGTYEQYF
.	.	TRBJ2-2	TRBV15	TGTGCCACCAGCAGAACTCTAGGACGGAACACCGGGGAGCTGTTTTTT	CATSRTLGRNTGELFF
.	.	TRBJ2-2	TRBV19	TGTGCCAGTAGCGACGGGGAGCTGTTTTTT	CASSDGELFF
TRBD2	.	TRBJ2-3	TRBV18	TGTGCCAGCTCGCAGATTTTTAGAACTAGCGGGAGATCAACAGATACGCAGTATTTT	CASSQIFRTSGRSTDTQYF
.	once	TRBJ2-7	TRBV19	TGTGCCACCCAAACTGGGAGCGAGCAGTACTTC	CATQTGSEQYF
TRBD1	.	TRBJ1-2	TRBV5-1	TGCGCCAGCAGCTTGGGGGACAGGGCTGGGAAGGTACCTGGCTACACCTTC	CASSLGDRAGKVPGYTF
TRBD2	.	TRBJ2-1	TRBV5-1	TGCGCCAGCAGCTTAGTAGCGGGAGGGCTCAATGAGCAGTTCTTC	CASSLVAGGLNEQFF
.	.	TRBJ2-1	TRBV7-2	TGTGCCAGCAGCCCTTTATTTGAGTCGGCCTACAATGAGCAGTTCTTC	CASSPLFESAYNEQFF
TRBD1	.	TRBJ2-6	TRBV11-2	TGTGCCAGCAGCACCCGGGACAGGGGGAGACCTGGGGCCAACGTCCTGACTTTC	CASSTRDRGRPGANVLTF
.	.	TRBJ2-7	TRBV6-1	TGTGCCAGCAGGCGGTTGGGGGTCGGTTACGAGCAGTACTTC	CASRRLGVGYEQYF
.	once	TRBJ1-4	TRBV7-9	TGTGCCAGCAGCCCTAACGAAAAACTGTTTTTT	CASSPNEKLFF